The next 14 T cell receptor beta chains were all read from a single sample in a study of OX40 agonist ivuxolimab in advanced cancers. Sequencing used immunoSEQ multiplex PCR; TCRdb keeps in-frame clones, though not all of them. The table has some 46,000 clones, about 89% seen once; the top ten hold around 11%. Sequenced material: CD4+ or CD8+ T cells sorted from blood, taken in a trial of the OX40 agonist ivuxolimab. These receptors all come from an adult with an advanced solid tumor such as melanoma, head and neck, liver or kidney cancer.

The chain's CDR3 is CASSQYQSSTDTQYF. The CDR3 coding sequence is TGCGCCAGCAGTCAATACCAGTCTAGCACAGATACGCAGTATTTT. The V call is TRBV4-1, the J call TRBJ2-3; D is uncertain. The CDR3 runs to 15 residues. Per the germline V gene, CDR1 is MGHRA and CDR2 is YSYEKL. V lost 6 bases to trimming and J lost 0 bases, with 13 bases between them.

CDR3 nucleotides: TGTGCCAGCAGCTCCAAACCTTATTTGATTAAAGATTTCAATGAGCAGTTCTTC. This sequence encodes CASSSKPYLIKDFNEQFF. V is TRBV7-3 and J is TRBJ2-1, with no clear D. The germline V gene encodes CDR1 SGHTA and CDR2 FQGTGA. The V end lost 4 bases, the J end lost 6 bases, and 25 bases lay between the germline ends. This CDR3 has 18 residues.

The J gene is TRBJ2-7, the V gene TRBV4-2, with 7 bases identical to TRBD2. V dropped 0 bases and J dropped 6; count of bases not matched to a gene: 8. Germline assignment: CDR1 LGHNA and CDR2 YNFKEQ. The CDR3 is 15 residues long. The CDR3 loop is CASSQESGLKGEQYF. For the CDR3, the DNA is TGTGCCAGCAGCCAAGAGTCGGGACTAAAAGGCGAGCAGTACTTC.

The CDR3 loop is CASSHLGSNPSEKLFF. Here the CDR3 DNA reads TGTGCCAGCAGCCATCTGGGTTCTAATCCGAGTGAAAAACTGTTTTTT. This rearrangement joins TRBV14 to TRBJ1-4; no firm D call. With 3 bases removed from V and 7 bases from J, the gap between germline ends came to 18 bases. CDR3 size: 16 residues. Germline V gene data show CDR1 as SGHDN and CDR2 as FVKESK. Full variable domain (remainder filled in from reference TRBV14 and TRBJ1-4): EAGVTQFPSHSVIEKGQTVTLRCDPISGHDNLYWYRRVMGKEIKFLLHFVKESKQDESGMPNNRFLAERTGGTYSTLKVQPAELEDSGVYFCASSHLGSNPSEKLFFGSGTQLSVL.

This clone was seen just once. The chain uses TRBV9 and TRBJ2-5, with D maybe TRBD1 (5 bases). TRBJ2-7 matches the DNA end more closely, so the J call is doubtful. The V gene's germline CDR1 is SGDLS and CDR2 YYNGEE. This CDR3 contains 15 residues. CDR3 in amino acids: CASSVGQGTAYEQYF. DNA for the CDR3: TGTGCCAGCAGCGTAGGGCAGGGCACCGCCTACGAGCAGTACTTC.

This chain joins TRBV12-5 and TRBJ2-1, with D possibly matching TRBD2 (6 bases). V shed 2 bases and J shed 4 bases, with 12 bases lying between them. Germline CDR1 is LGHNT and CDR2 is FRNRAP. The CDR3 sequence is 15 residues long. In nucleotides, the CDR3 is TGTGCTAGTGGTTTGCCACCGGCGGGGTACAATGAGCAGTTCTTC. Protein: CASGLPPAGYNEQFF.

This chain links TRBV11-1 with TRBJ2-7; 12 nucleotides align to TRBD2. The CDR3 runs 16 residues. The germline CDR1 and CDR2 sequences are SGHAT and FQDESV (reference sequence). V shed 1 base and J 5 bases; nucleotides not matched to a gene: 6. Written as DNA, the CDR3 is TGTGCCAGCAGCTTAGTTGCTAGCGGGAGGGTCCACGAGCAGTACTTC. This codes for CASSLVASGRVHEQYF. Variable domain in full (rest from reference TRBV11-1 and TRBJ2-7): EAEVAQSPRYKITEKSQAVAFWCDPISGHATLYWYRQILGQGPELLVQFQDESVVDDSQLPKDRFSAERLKGVDSTLKIQPAELGDSAMYLCASSLVASGRVHEQYFGPGTRLTVT.

The chain carries TRBV7-2 and TRBJ2-7; D is ambiguous. This CDR3 is built from 12 residues. The V end was cut by 5 bases, the J end by 1 base, with 6 bases between. Germline V CDR1 and CDR2: SGHTA, FQGNSA. The CDR3 loop reads CASSGASYEQYF. CDR3 DNA sequence: TGTGCCAGCAGCGGAGCGTCCTACGAGCAGTACTTC.

The chain uses TRBV7-9 and TRBJ2-2; D ambiguous. The CDR3 consists of 15 residues. The V end lost 6 bases, the J end lost 2 bases, and 13 bases lay between the germline ends. Germline CDR1 SEHNR, CDR2 FQNEAQ (reference sequence). The CDR3 reads CASRLWEINTGELFF. The CDR3 DNA reads TGTGCCAGCAGACTTTGGGAAATAAACACCGGGGAGCTGTTTTTT. Full variable domain (rest looked up from reference TRBV7-9 and TRBJ2-2): DTGVSQNPRHKITKRGQNVTFRCDPISEHNRLYWYRQTLGQGPEFLTYFQNEAQLEKSRLLSDRFSAERPKGSFSTLEIQRTEQGDSAMYLCASRLWEINTGELFFGEGSRLTVL.

This chain connects TRBV6-1 to TRBJ1-1; tentatively, D is TRBD1 (5 bases). The CDR3 runs 15 residues. The ends were cut back, 2 bases at V and 8 bases at J, with 18 bases in the middle. Germline V lookup: CDR1 MNHNS, CDR2 SASEGT. This CDR3 reads CASSEPWDFDREAFF. The CDR3 nucleotides are TGTGCCAGCAGTGAACCCTGGGACTTCGACCGGGAAGCTTTCTTT.

The rearrangement joins TRBV4-3 to TRBJ2-1; D uncertain. Trimming removed 0 bases from V and 10 bases from J, with 16 bases in between. In germline, CDR1 is LGHNA, CDR2 YSLEER. The CDR3 loop spans 15 amino acids. The CDR3 DNA reads as TGCGCCAGCAGCCAAGATAGGCGCCTAGGTCACGAGCAGTTCTTC. This codes for CASSQDRRLGHEQFF.

V and J are TRBV15 and TRBJ1-1; TRBD1 might be the D (5 bases). This CDR3 region has 19 residues. Germline V CDR1 and CDR2: LNHNV, YYDKDF (reference sequence). V was pared by 1 base and J by 3 bases, with 24 bases between. The CDR3 here is CATSRVEVVGLLGDTEAFF. In nucleotides, the CDR3 is TGTGCCACCAGCAGAGTGGAGGTCGTAGGCCTGTTGGGGGACACTGAAGCTTTCTTT.

The J gene is TRBJ2-7, the V gene TRBV7-6; 7 bases are a match to TRBD1. This CDR3 contains 16 residues. V shed 5 bases and J 2 bases; nucleotides not matched to a gene: 12. CDR1 is SGHVS, CDR2 FNYEAQ, per germline. Written as DNA, the CDR3 is TGTGCCAGCAGCCCAGCCACGGGACAGACGACCTACGAGCAGTACTTC. This encodes CASSPATGQTTYEQYF.

CDR3 protein: CASRKTGSPQETQYF. The CDR3 nucleotides are TGTGCCAGCAGGAAAACAGGGTCGCCTCAAGAGACCCAGTACTTC. The rearrangement joins TRBV6-4 to TRBJ2-5; possible D gene TRBD1, 6 bases. V dropped 6 bases and J dropped 2 bases, with 16 bases sitting between them. Germline V gene sequence: CDR1 MRHNA, CDR2 SNTAGT. CDR3 length equals 15 residues.